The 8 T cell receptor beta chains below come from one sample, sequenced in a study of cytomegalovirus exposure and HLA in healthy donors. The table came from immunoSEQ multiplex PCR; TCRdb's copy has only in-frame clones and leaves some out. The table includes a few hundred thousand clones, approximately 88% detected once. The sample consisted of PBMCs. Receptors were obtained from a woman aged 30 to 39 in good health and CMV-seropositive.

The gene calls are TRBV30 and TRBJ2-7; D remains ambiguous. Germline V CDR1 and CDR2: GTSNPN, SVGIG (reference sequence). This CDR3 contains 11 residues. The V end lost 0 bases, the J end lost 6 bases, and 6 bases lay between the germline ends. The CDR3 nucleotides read TGTGCCTGGAGTGTGAAGCTCGAGCAGTACTTC. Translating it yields CAWSVKLEQYF.

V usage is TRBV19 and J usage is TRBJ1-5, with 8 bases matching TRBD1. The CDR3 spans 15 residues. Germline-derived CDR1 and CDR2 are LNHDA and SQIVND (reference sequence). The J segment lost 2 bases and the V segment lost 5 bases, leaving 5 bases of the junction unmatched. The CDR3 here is CASSFQGAGNQPQHF. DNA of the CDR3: TGTGCCAGTAGTTTTCAGGGGGCGGGCAATCAGCCCCAGCATTTT.

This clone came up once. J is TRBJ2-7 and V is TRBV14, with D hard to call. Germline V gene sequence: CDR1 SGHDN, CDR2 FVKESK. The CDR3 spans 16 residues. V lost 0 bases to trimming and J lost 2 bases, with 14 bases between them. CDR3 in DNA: TGTGCCAGCAGCCAAGAAAGCCGCCAACTCACCTACGAGCAGTACTTC. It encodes CASSQESRQLTYEQYF.

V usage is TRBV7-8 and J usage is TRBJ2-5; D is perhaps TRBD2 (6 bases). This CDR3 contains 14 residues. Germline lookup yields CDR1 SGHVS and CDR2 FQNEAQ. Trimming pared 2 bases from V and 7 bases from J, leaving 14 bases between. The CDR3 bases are TGTGCCAGCAGCTTACCGGTGCCGGGGGTGACCCAGTACTTC. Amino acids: CASSLPVPGVTQYF.

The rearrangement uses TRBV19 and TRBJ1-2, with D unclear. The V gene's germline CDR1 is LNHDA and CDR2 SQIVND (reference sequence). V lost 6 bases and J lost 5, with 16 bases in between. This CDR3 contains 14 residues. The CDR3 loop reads CASSPLKTPYGYTF. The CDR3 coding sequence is TGTGCCAGTAGCCCCTTGAAGACTCCTTATGGCTACACCTTC.

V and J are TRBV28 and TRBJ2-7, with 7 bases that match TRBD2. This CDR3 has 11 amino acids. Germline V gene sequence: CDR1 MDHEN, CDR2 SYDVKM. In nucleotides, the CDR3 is TGTACCTGCGGGAGACCCCACGAGCAGTACTTC. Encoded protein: CTCGRPHEQYF.

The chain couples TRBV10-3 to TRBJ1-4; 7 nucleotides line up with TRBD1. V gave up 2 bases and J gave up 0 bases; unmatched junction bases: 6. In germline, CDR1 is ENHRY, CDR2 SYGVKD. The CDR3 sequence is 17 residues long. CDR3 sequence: CAISERGQDATNEKLFF. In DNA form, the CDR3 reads TGTGCCATCAGTGAGAGAGGACAGGATGCAACTAATGAAAAACTGTTTTTT.

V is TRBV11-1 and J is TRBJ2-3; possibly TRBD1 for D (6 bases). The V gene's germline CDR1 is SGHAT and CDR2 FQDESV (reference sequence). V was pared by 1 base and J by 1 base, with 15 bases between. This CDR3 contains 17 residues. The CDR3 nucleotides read TGTGCCAGCAGCTTAGGAGGGACAAACCCTCGCACAGATACGCAGTATTTT. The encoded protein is CASSLGGTNPRTDTQYF.